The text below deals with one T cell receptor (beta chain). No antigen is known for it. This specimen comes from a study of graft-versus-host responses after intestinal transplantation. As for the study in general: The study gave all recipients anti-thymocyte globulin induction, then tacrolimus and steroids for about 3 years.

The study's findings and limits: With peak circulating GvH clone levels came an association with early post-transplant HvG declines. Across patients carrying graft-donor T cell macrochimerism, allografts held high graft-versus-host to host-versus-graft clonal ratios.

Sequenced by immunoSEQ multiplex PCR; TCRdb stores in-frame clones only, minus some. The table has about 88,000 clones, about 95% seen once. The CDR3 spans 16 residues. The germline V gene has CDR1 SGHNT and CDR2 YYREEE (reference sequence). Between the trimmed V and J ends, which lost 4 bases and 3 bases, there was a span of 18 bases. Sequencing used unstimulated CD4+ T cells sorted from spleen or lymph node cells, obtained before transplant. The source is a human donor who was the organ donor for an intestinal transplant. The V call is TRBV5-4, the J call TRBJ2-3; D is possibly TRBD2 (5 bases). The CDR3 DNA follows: TGTGCCAGCAGCCCACCCTATCCGGGGAGAACAGATACGCAGTATTTT. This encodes CASSPPYPGRTDTQYF.